The 5 T cell receptor beta chains listed next were all sequenced from one sample in a study of Ad26.COV2.S vaccination and SARS-CoV-2 variants. Treatment: around 19 received Ad26.COV2.S at low or high dose, single or two shots; a few received placebo; per-sample allocation not given. Sampling was performed 63 days after the first vaccine or placebo injection. TCRdb's table, derived via immunoSEQ multiplex PCR, lists solely in-frame clones and lacks some. The sample consists of around 340,000 clones, about 89% of them appearing once. The starting material was peripheral blood, obtained in a trial of Ad26.COV2.S vaccine versus placebo. The receptor source for this set is a person between 18 and 65 years old who received the Ad26.COV2.S COVID-19 vaccine or a placebo.

J is TRBJ2-1 and V is TRBV5-1; D not resolved. The CDR3 sequence is 15 residues long. Deletions cut 0 bases from V and 2 bases from J, with 9 bases between. The germline V gene encodes CDR1 SGHRS and CDR2 YFSETQ. CDR3 loop: CASSLGGSPYNEQFF. CDR3 bases: TGCGCCAGCAGCTTGGGGGGTTCTCCCTACAATGAGCAGTTCTTC.

The CDR3 region is CASSYRDRGLEKLFF. CDR3 in DNA: TGTGCCAGCAGCTATCGGGACAGGGGGCTTGAAAAACTGTTTTTT. The chain links TRBV7-2 to TRBJ1-4; 12 positions agree with TRBD1. The CDR3 has 15 residues. In germline, CDR1 is SGHTA, CDR2 FQGNSA. V shed 4 bases and J 7 bases; nucleotides not matched to a gene: 4.

The V and J genes are TRBV6-5 and TRBJ2-4; D remains ambiguous. The CDR3 has 13 amino acids. In germline, CDR1 is MNHEY, CDR2 SVGAGI. Trimming cost V 6 bases and J 0 bases, with 6 bases left between them. In DNA form, the CDR3 reads TGTGCCAGCAGGGACCTAGCCAAAAACATTCAGTACTTC. Encoded protein: CASRDLAKNIQYF.

V and J are TRBV4-1 and TRBJ2-1; 9 bases are a match to TRBD1. There are 16 residues in the CDR3. J gave up 8 bases and V 3 bases, and 11 bases lay outside the gene matches. The germline CDR1 and CDR2 sequences are MGHRA and YSYEKL. This CDR3 is CASSHPGDRVHYEQFF. CDR3 nucleotide sequence: TGCGCCAGCAGCCATCCGGGGGACAGGGTTCATTATGAGCAGTTCTTC.

This clone was observed once. The J gene is TRBJ1-5, the V gene TRBV28, with D hard to call. V dropped 4 bases and J dropped 3 bases, with 13 bases sitting between them. Looked up from germline, CDR1 is MDHEN and CDR2 is SYDVKM. This CDR3 has 15 amino acids. The CDR3 nucleotides are TGTGCCAGCAGTTCCCTTTCGGAGCTCAATCAGCCCCAGCATTTT. Translated: CASSSLSELNQPQHF.